Following are 17 T cell receptor beta chains from one sample sequenced in a study of T cell clones after liver transplantation. TCRdb's table, derived via immunoSEQ multiplex PCR, lists solely in-frame clones and lacks some. The sample has fewer than 85,000 clones; 80% are singletons. The sample consisted of CD4+ T cells from blood, taken 12 months after liver transplant. The receptors derive from a human patient who received a liver transplant. Some T cells may be supplied by the graft donor.

The rearrangement joins TRBV28 to TRBJ2-2; 8 bases are a match to TRBD1. The length of the CDR3 is 17 residues. Germline CDR1 and CDR2: MDHEN and SYDVKM. The J segment lost 5 bases and the V segment lost 7 bases, leaving 15 bases of the junction unmatched. CDR3 protein: CASTVQPGTGRTGELFF. CDR3 DNA: TGTGCCAGCACTGTCCAGCCCGGGACAGGCCGAACCGGGGAGCTGTTTTTT.

The rearrangement joins TRBV28 to TRBJ1-1; D is ambiguous. From germline, CDR1 is MDHEN and CDR2 SYDVKM. V lost 7 bases to trimming and J lost 6 bases, with 15 bases between them. The length of the CDR3 is 13 residues. CDR3 bases: TGTGCCAGCACCGATAGGAGGGTCGCTGAAGCTTTCTTT. It specifies CASTDRRVAEAFF.

This clone was seen only a few times. This chain joins TRBV7-2 and TRBJ2-7; no clear D. Trimming took off 2 bases at V and 1 base at J, with 15 bases between the two ends. Germline V lookup: CDR1 SGHTA, CDR2 FQGNSA. This CDR3 comprises 16 residues. The CDR3 nucleotides read TGTGCCAGCAGCTTACGAAAGTCTTCCCAATCCTACGAGCAGTACTTC. This gives the protein CASSLRKSSQSYEQYF. The complete variable domain, with remaining parts taken from reference TRBV7-2 and TRBJ2-7, reads GAGVSQSPSNKVTEKGKDVELRCDPISGHTALYWYRQSLGQGLEFLIYFQGNSAPDKSGLPSDRFSAERTGGSVSTLTIQRTQQEDSAVYLCASSLRKSSQSYEQYFGPGTRLTVT.

This chain uses TRBV5-1 with TRBJ2-7, with 10 positions matching TRBD1. CDR1 is SGHRS and CDR2 is YFSETQ in the germline V gene. Trimming took 4 bases from V and 5 from J; bases not matched to a gene: 9. This CDR3 has 15 amino acids. Written as DNA, the CDR3 is TGCGCCAGCAGCCCCACGACAGGGGGCGGGCACGAGCAGTACTTC. It is translated as CASSPTTGGGHEQYF.

V and J are TRBV28 and TRBJ1-2; the D is unclear. CDR3 length: 12 amino acids. The germline V gene encodes CDR1 MDHEN and CDR2 SYDVKM. V was clipped by 7 bases and J by 8 bases, with 14 bases between them. The CDR3 nucleotides read TGTGCCAGCAACGATAAGGTTTACGGCTACACCTTC. Amino acid sequence: CASNDKVYGYTF.

The chain has TRBV7-2 and TRBJ1-5; D ambiguous. Trimming took off 5 bases at V and 3 bases at J, with 5 bases between the two ends. The germline gives CDR1 SGHTA, CDR2 FQGNSA. The length of the CDR3 is 12 residues. CDR3 sequence reads: CASSRDNQPQHF. In DNA, the CDR3 is TGTGCCAGCAGCAGGGACAATCAGCCCCAGCATTTT.

The chain has TRBV5-4 and TRBJ1-4, with D possibly matching TRBD1 (5 bases). The germline V gene has CDR1 SGHNT and CDR2 YYREEE (reference sequence). The CDR3 has 14 amino acids. V lost 3 bases and J lost 6, with 12 bases in between. As DNA, the CDR3 is TGTGCCAGCAGCTCCCTCGGCAGGGATGAAAAACTGTTTTTT. It translates to CASSSLGRDEKLFF.

The rearrangement uses TRBV7-9 and TRBJ2-7, with TRBD2 matching 7 bases. The CDR3 length is 15 residues. V shed 5 bases and J 6 bases; nucleotides not matched to a gene: 13. Per the germline V gene, CDR1 is SEHNR and CDR2 is FQNEAQ (reference sequence). The CDR3 DNA reads as TGTGCCAGCAGCCCCTCCGGCGGGAGAGTTGGCGAGCAGTACTTC. It is translated as CASSPSGGRVGEQYF.

The chain links TRBV28 to TRBJ2-3; 7 nucleotides align to TRBD1. Germline trimming cut 6 bases from V and 2 bases from J; bases unmatched to any gene: 8. Germline assignment: CDR1 MDHEN and CDR2 SYDVKM. This CDR3 comprises 15 residues. In DNA, the CDR3 is TGTGCCAGCAGCTTACAGGGGTTTTCCACAGATACGCAGTATTTT. This translates into CASSLQGFSTDTQYF.

This clone was seen a few times. Distinct nucleotide sequences in the sample also encode this CDR3. The V and J genes are TRBV5-1 and TRBJ2-7; D is ambiguous. This CDR3 spans 13 amino acids. The V end lost 0 bases, the J end lost 4 bases, and 8 bases lay between the germline ends. Germline assignment: CDR1 SGHRS and CDR2 YFSETQ. CDR3 in amino acids: CASSLVSGYEQYF. The CDR3 nucleotides read TGCGCCAGCAGCTTGGTCAGTGGGTACGAGCAGTACTTC.

In regard to this clone: Within the sample, other DNA sequences also encode this same CDR3. J is TRBJ2-5 and V is TRBV7-9; D not resolved. The CDR3 has 11 amino acids. Trimming removed 4 bases from V and 5 bases from J, with 5 bases in between. The germline V gene has CDR1 SEHNR and CDR2 FQNEAQ (reference sequence). The CDR3, as DNA: TGTGCCAGCAGCTCTGGGGAGACCCAGTACTTC. This codes for CASSSGETQYF.

This clone has more than one count but fewer than ten. V gene TRBV5-6 combines with J gene TRBJ1-1; 7 bases line up with TRBD1. CDR3 length equals 13 residues. The V and J ends lost 6 bases and 1 base, in that order; junction bases with no gene match: 3. Per the germline V gene, CDR1 is SGHDT and CDR2 is YYEEEE. In nucleotides, the CDR3 is TGTGCCAGCAACAGGGGTACGAACACTGAAGCTTTCTTT. Its protein is CASNRGTNTEAFF.

The chain carries TRBV28 and TRBJ2-7; the match to TRBD1 covers 9 bases. The V gene's germline CDR1 is MDHEN and CDR2 SYDVKM. Trimming took 7 bases from V and 5 from J; bases not matched to a gene: 15. CDR3 length: 16 amino acids. CDR3 region: CASTMAGTGKVHEQYF. CDR3 nucleotide sequence: TGTGCCAGCACCATGGCTGGGACAGGGAAGGTCCACGAGCAGTACTTC.

This chain joins TRBV30 and TRBJ2-3; possibly TRBD1 for D (5 bases). V was trimmed by 3 bases and J by 0 bases, leaving 13 bases between them. CDR1 and CDR2 (germline): GTSNPN, SVGIG (reference sequence). The CDR3 is 15 amino acids. The CDR3 DNA follows: TGTGCCTGGAGGGACATGGGGTTCAGCACAGATACGCAGTATTTT. It yields the protein CAWRDMGFSTDTQYF. Together with reference TRBV30 and TRBJ2-3, the CDR3 gives the full variable domain: SQTIHQWPATLVQPVGSPLSLECTVEGTSNPNLYWYRQAAGRGLQLLFYSVGIGQISSEVPQNLSASRPQDRQFILSSKKLLLSDSGFYLCAWRDMGFSTDTQYFGPGTRLTVL.

This clone has only a few counts. V and J are TRBV5-4 and TRBJ2-7; no definite D call. The CDR3 sequence is 13 residues long. V was cut by 1 base and J by 2 bases, with 7 bases left in between. Germline V gene data show CDR1 as SGHNT and CDR2 as YYREEE (reference sequence). The CDR3 sequence is CASSLKGAYEQYF. The CDR3 region has the DNA TGTGCCAGCAGCTTGAAGGGCGCCTACGAGCAGTACTTC.

The rearrangement joins TRBV18 to TRBJ1-2; TRBD1 is a possible D gene (6 bases). CDR1 and CDR2 from the germline V gene are KGHSH and LQKENI. This CDR3 is 17 amino acids long. Trimming pared 2 bases from V and 6 bases from J, leaving 22 bases between. CDR3 in amino acids: CASSPKGDVAALDGYTF. The CDR3, as DNA: TGTGCCAGCTCACCAAAGGGGGATGTGGCCGCTCTGGATGGCTACACCTTC.

This clone was recorded only once. The chain has TRBV9 and TRBJ2-7; 8 nucleotides align to TRBD2. The CDR3 runs to 15 residues. Germline loops: CDR1 SGDLS, CDR2 YYNGEE. Trimming removed 3 bases from V and 2 bases from J; junction bases left unmatched: 7. CDR3 sequence: CASSDQAGGPYEQYF. As DNA, the CDR3 is TGTGCCAGCAGCGATCAGGCGGGAGGACCCTACGAGCAGTACTTC.